This TCR beta chain appears in the sequencing data of a study of PD-L1 blockade in urothelial cancer. Whole-study context: Blood was evaluated 3 weeks (second dose) and 6 weeks after therapy began.

TCRdb's table, derived via immunoSEQ multiplex PCR, lists solely in-frame clones and lacks some. The table shows some 71,000 clones, with around nine tenths occurring only once. The CDR3 covers 15 residues. Germline CDR1 is MNHEY and CDR2 is SVGAGI. V shed 6 bases, J shed 7 bases, and the junction held 11 bases outside the gene matches. The source material was PBMCs, sampled around atezolizumab (anti-PD-L1) treatment. This chain joins TRBV6-5 and TRBJ1-2, with 10 bases identical to TRBD1. This receptor was taken from a man aged 55 to 70 with urothelial cancer. The CDR3 sequence is CASRIAGTGVPGYTF. In DNA form, the CDR3 reads TGTGCCAGCAGGATTGCCGGGACAGGGGTACCTGGCTACACCTTC.